Detailed here is one T cell receptor (beta chain). Seattle's enrolled individuals joined amid active infection and were then monitored longitudinally. Sequencing used immunoSEQ multiplex PCR; TCRdb keeps in-frame clones, though not all of them. Among about 82,000 clones listed, about 73% were seen once. CDR1 and CDR2 (germline): LGHDT, YNNKEL (reference sequence). This CDR3 comprises 14 residues. The germline V and J ends were trimmed by 1 base and 8 bases, with 11 bases remaining between them. The source of the sample is a study of blood T cell repertoires in COVID-19. Overall study: PBMCs, B-cell-depleted T cells, or T cells were the source of the cDNA or gDNA that made up the material.

The sequenced sample was peripheral blood. V is TRBV3-1 (or the pseudogene TRBV3-2) and J is TRBJ1-4; no definite D call. The TCR sequence derives from a man in his sixties with COVID-19, enrolled during active disease. The CDR3 DNA follows: TGTGCCAGCAGCCAAGCGTTTTTGAGGGAAAAACTGTTTTTT. It is translated as CASSQAFLREKLFF.